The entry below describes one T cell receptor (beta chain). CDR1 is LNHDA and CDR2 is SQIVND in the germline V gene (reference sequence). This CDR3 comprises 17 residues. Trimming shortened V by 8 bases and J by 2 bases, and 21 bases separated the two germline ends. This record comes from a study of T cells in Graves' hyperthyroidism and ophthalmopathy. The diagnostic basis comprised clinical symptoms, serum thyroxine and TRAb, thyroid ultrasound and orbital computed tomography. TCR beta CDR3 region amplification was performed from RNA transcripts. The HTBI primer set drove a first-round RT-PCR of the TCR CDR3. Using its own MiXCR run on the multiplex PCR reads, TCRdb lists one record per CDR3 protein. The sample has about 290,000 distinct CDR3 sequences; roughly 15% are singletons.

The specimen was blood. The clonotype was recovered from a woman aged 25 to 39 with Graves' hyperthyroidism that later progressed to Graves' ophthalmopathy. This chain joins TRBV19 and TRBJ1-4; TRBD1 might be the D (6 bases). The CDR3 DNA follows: TGTGCCAGTTCAGACCGCTATGGGGGGGCCACTAATGAAAAACTGTTTTTT. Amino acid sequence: CASSDRYGGATNEKLFF. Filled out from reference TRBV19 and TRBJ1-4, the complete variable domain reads DGGITQSPKYLFRKEGQNVTLSCEQNLNHDAMYWYRQDPGQGLRLIYYSQIVNDFQKGDIAEGYSVSREKKESFPLTVTSAQKNPTAFYLCASSDRYGGATNEKLFFGSGTQLSVL.